This paragraph reports one TCR beta chain. There is no known antigen for this receptor. No per-base quality is available; no much larger clone lies one base away. The cohort comprised hundreds of healthy bone marrow donors. At the time of sampling, all cohort members were nominally healthy, though unrecorded immune exposures were likely present. The donor was CMV seropositive and was included in the group of about 290 seropositive cohort members. Each donor provided a peripheral blood sample, and peripheral blood mononuclear cells were used for TCR beta sequencing. The Qiagen DNeasy Blood Extraction Kit was used to extract genomic DNA from the blood cell samples. Looking up the germline V gene yields CDR1 MNHEY and CDR2 SVGAGI. V is cut by 4 bases and J by 0 bases, and the space between the germline ends is 10 bases. The CDR3 holds 15 amino acids from the cysteine to the phenylalanine. Kept here is only the CDR3 DNA, which spans 45 bases and is read in frame from base 1.

The entry originates in a study of cytomegalovirus exposure and HLA in healthy donors (dated by TCRdb to 2017 to 2019). With respect to the entire study: An earlier analysis of under 600 of the donors reported 276 Gb of sequence data and 100 million to 140 million unique TCR beta sequences from 150 million to 200 million T cells. Typing coverage differed by locus: A, B, C, DRB1 and DQB1 were typed in about 629-630 donors, DQA1 in approximately 520, DPA1 in over 600, and DPB1 in roughly 470. In an earlier analysis of 500 to 650 of the donors, high-throughput TCR beta sequencing was used to judge whether each TCR beta V gene segment behaved as functional or pseudogenic. To predict cytomegalovirus infection status, the study combined high-throughput TCR immunosequencing, statistical association of individual TCRs with disease status, and machine learning. Rather than using new phenotypic data, the later analysis identified candidate immune exposures from TCR beta sequences and from how often those sequences occurred across donors. Several DR-DQ haplotypes were treated as single units for association and clustering because of strong linkage in the cohort. Besides the first cohort of more than 650 subjects, a separate validation cohort made up of about 120 different subjects was used. Donor age, sex, ethnicity and CMV serostatus were compiled alongside the repertoire data. To study patterns of TCR occurrence, a later analysis re-analyzed previously published TCR beta repertoires from around 660 donors and added high-resolution HLA genotyping. Every repertoire in the discovery cohort had been generated on one and the same sequencing platform. HLA typing included class I and class II loci at four-digit resolution. Across about 380 genotyped donors of the cohort, an average of about 240,000 unique TCR beta nucleotide sequences per donor were sequenced, and roughly a sixth of those sequences were non-productive. The T cell repertoires of 700 or so subjects were profiled by immunosequencing and related to cytomegalovirus serostatus. An early release covering just under 650 HLA-typed donors comprised 250 to 350 gigabases of sequencing data and tens of millions of unique TCR sequences. The aim of the study was to test whether cataloging public T cell receptors could identify signatures of past pathogen exposure. The genetic ancestry cluster associated with self-reported Caucasian donors included 80% to 90% of the roughly 360 genotyped donors. In a later genetic analysis, genome-wide SNP genotypes for about three fifths of the roughly 670 donors were used, and that subset was treated as a discovery cohort.

Summary of the overall study and its limitations: In a later genetic analysis, fewer N-insertions in productive TCRs were reported among donors in an Asian-associated ancestry cluster than the approximately 710-donor mean. Several of the top co-occurrence clusters appeared to be linked to parvovirus B19, influenza, CMV and Epstein-Barr virus, according to a later analysis. For the cohort, immune exposure information was limited to CMV serostatus. In both the original and validation cohorts, the classifier was reported to diagnose cytomegalovirus status with high specificity and sensitivity. The 87-base-pair reads could not distinguish some IMGT-functional V segments, including TRBV6-2 and TRBV6-3, so those segments were excluded. Because counts were too low, roughly 16 rarely observed V segments, including chromosome 9 orphons, were excluded from the earlier analysis of some 540 of the donors. In an earlier analysis of around 600 of the donors, most TCR beta V segments were observed in productive rearrangements about 87% or about 30% of the time, broadly matching IMGT annotations. It was suggested by the authors that the approach could potentially be generalized to other disease states and immunological phenotypes. The study gave a list of 150 to 200 TCR beta chains associated with cytomegalovirus. According to a later analysis, TCR association rates differed among HLA loci, with DRB1 alleles showing the most associated TCRs and HLA-C alleles showing the fewest. Sequencing depth was assumed to be roughly uniform across donors in the presence/absence analyses, though that assumption may not hold. Strong co-occurrence of HLA alleles, especially DR and DQ, made assigning TCR associations to individual alleles difficult. In a later analysis, HLA-associated TCR beta chains were found to be more clonally expanded and to have lower generation probabilities than equally common non-associated chains. According to a later analysis, most CMV-associated TCR beta chains appeared to be HLA-restricted, and the HLA associations seemed to be driven largely by CMV exposure. In vitro tests confirmed that a few of the cytomegalovirus-associated TCR beta chains recognize cytomegalovirus antigens. A group of highly shared sequence variants was considered likely to be a technical artifact of the sequencing pipeline. Most TCR sequences were seen in very few donors, while some public TCRs were found in many individuals. A further reported finding was that TCR beta sequences accurately predicted the HLA-A and HLA-B alleles for most subjects in the first cohort. A later analysis associated 16,951 TCR beta sequences with specific HLA alleles at a false discovery rate of 0.05. Correlated functional status among segregating V segments might reflect linkage disequilibrium, but an unknown experimental factor could not be ruled out. V-gene and J-gene trimming of TCR beta chains was associated with a missense DCLRE1C variant in a later genetic analysis, and the association was replicated in an independent cohort. HLA typing was unavailable for some donors at each locus, so association tests used only the typed subset. The cohort was sequenced for TCR beta chains only, and without alpha or paired-chain data the features that could be detected were limited.

Libraries were built with the immunoSEQ multiplex PCR assay. A mixture of 60 forward primers for TCR Vbeta segments and 13 reverse primers for TCR Jbeta segments was used in the multiplex PCR. Amplification of the CDR3 region of rearranged TCR beta genes was performed with a multiplex PCR assay on genomic DNA. The Illumina HiSeq System was used to sequence the amplified TCR beta libraries as 87-base-pair reads. On the authors' methods: A later analysis tallied about 77 million unique TCR beta chains across the 666 repertoires, and around 10 million of those chains were shared by two or more donors. Raw reads were error-corrected and collapsed into unique sequences by a nearest-neighbor algorithm in which closely related sequences were merged to remove PCR and sequencing errors. Alignment of CDR3 sequences to IMGT reference sequences was used to assign V, D and J gene segments. For a sequence to be retained, a match of at least six nucleotides to both a V gene segment and a J gene segment was required. Rearrangements were called productive when the CDR3 lacked stop codons and stayed in frame with V and J; all others were non-productive. Following IMGT convention, CDR3 was defined as the stretch from the second conserved V-encoded cysteine to the conserved J-encoded phenylalanine. Sequences without an unambiguous match to a single V gene segment were excluded from the earlier analysis of about 600 of the donors. In an earlier analysis of 587 of the donors, V segments were called functional above 56.7% productive rearrangements and were called segregating when the between-donor standard deviation exceeded 5%. To diagnose cytomegalovirus status from the catalog of TCR beta chain sequences, a statistical classification framework was built. V and J gene assignment, in a later analysis, came from comparing TCR nucleotide sequences with IMGT/GENE-DB human TR gene sequences. Using the TCRdist pipeline, a later analysis assigned CDR3 sequences along with most-parsimonious VDJ recombination scenarios. In a later analysis, every TCR beta chain was defined by the combination of its CDR3 amino acid sequence and its V-gene family, and reads without a unique V-gene family were dropped. A later analysis removed 550 to 650 highly shared, low-generation-probability nucleotide sequences to deal with suspected cross-contamination and a sequencing artifact. In a later analysis, a clonal expansion index for each public chain was calculated from normalized within-repertoire ranks of inferred template counts. In a later analysis, generation probabilities were computed using a VDJ recombination model fitted to out-of-frame rearrangements, and the results were checked against IGoR. A later analysis scored TCR-TCR, TCR-HLA and TCR-CMV co-occurrence with hypergeometric tests, applying a repertoire-size bias correction to TCR pairs. To estimate false discovery rates, a later analysis permuted the HLA or CMV assignments 20 times. In a later analysis, co-occurring TCRs were grouped with DBSCAN, and TCRdist sequence similarity was added when clustering was performed within HLA-allele-positive subsets. For co-occurrence clustering, repertoires with fewer than 30,000 or more than 120,000 public chains were excluded, along with five or six repertoires with anomalous nucleotide sharing. TCRdb retrieved this table from immuneACCESS and kept in-frame rearrangements only. Not all clones are present; in checked studies, unresolved V genes account for under half, and no reason is known for the remainder. Clonal size and the V and J genes are those of that table, whereas D and trimming came from the DNA. This sample gives about 140,000 clones in total; just under 85% of them show up just once. The biggest ten clones account for around 4% of the sample.

Recombination connected TRBV6-5 to TRBJ2-1; the D gene assignment is ambiguous. The sequence derives from a middle-aged man in good health and CMV-seropositive. What was sequenced was PBMCs. DNA sequence: TGTGCCAGCAGTTCGATTGACTTCTCCTACAATGAGCAGTTCTTC. This gives the protein CASSSIDFSYNEQFF.